This TCR beta chain was obtained from a study of circulating CD8 cells and anti-PD-1 response in melanoma. Across the whole study: Treatment was intravenous nivolumab at 3 mg/kg every 2 weeks.

Each library started from roughly 16 ng of total RNA using the QIAseq Immune Repertoire TCR panel. A single record per CDR3 protein comes from TCRdb applying MiXCR to the reads. This sample has roughly 620 distinct CDR3 sequences; 6% to 8.5% occur once, and the top ten carry roughly a fifth. Study-level results: Clonotype sharing was highest between DPOS and TIGIT subsets. Generally, no replicate experiments were performed. PD-1 and DPOS subsets showed similar, higher clonality than DNEG.

The CDR3 is made up of 14 amino acids. Per the germline V gene, CDR1 is SQVTM and CDR2 is ANQGSEA. V was trimmed by 0 bases and J by 5 bases, leaving 13 bases between them. Four subsets defined by PD-1 and/or TIGIT were sorted from live CD3+CD8+TCRalphabeta+ cells. This clonotype was recorded a few times. The antigen remains undetermined. This specimen consisted of CD8+ T cells from PBMCs, obtained at baseline or after one month of anti-PD-1 therapy (not recorded which). This sequence originates from a human donor with melanoma. This sequence joins TRBV29-1 and TRBJ2-5, with D possibly TRBD1 on 6 matching bases. The CDR3: CSVEDRDISETQYF. The CDR3 nucleotides are TGCAGCGTTGAAGATCGGGACATATCGGAGACCCAGTACTTC.